This T cell receptor beta chain was sequenced during a study of response to subunit inactivated influenza vaccine. The study's findings and limits: With each seasonal influenza vaccination, the authors suggested, few new T cells are recruited.

The CDR3 extends over 16 amino acids. Trimming shortened V by 2 bases and J by 1 base, and 13 bases separated the two germline ends. From germline, CDR1 is ENHRY and CDR2 SYGVKD. This clonotype came up many times. Its antigen is as yet unknown. A single record per CDR3 protein comes from TCRdb applying MiXCR to the RT-PCR reads. The sample holds hundreds of thousands of distinct CDR3 sequences, less than 8% seen once. Here the sequenced sample was PBMCs from blood, taken roughly 24 months after vaccination. This receptor was taken from a man aged 45 to 70 who received an inactivated influenza vaccine. The chain carries TRBV10-3 and TRBJ2-3; possible D gene TRBD1, 6 bases. The CDR3 protein is CAISEGQITGTDTQYF. As DNA, the CDR3 is TGTGCCATCAGTGAGGGACAGATCACTGGCACAGATACGCAGTATTTT.